This TCR beta chain was observed in a study of blood T cell repertoires in COVID-19. In the study overall: Whether acute or convalescent, the COVID-19 samples came from the United States, Italy and Spain. PBMCs, B-cell-depleted T cells, or T cells provided the cDNA or gDNA that made up the material.

Under the authors' procedure: How many nucleated cells were present was estimated from reference gene primer amplification. The method was immunoSEQ multiplex PCR; TCRdb's version includes in-frame clones alone and lacks a portion of them. Clone size and the V and J calls come from that table; the DNA yielded D and trimming. This table has 55,000 to 90,000 clones, 70% to 90% appearing once. This CDR3 has 12 amino acids. The germline V gene encodes CDR1 SEHNR and CDR2 FQNEAQ (reference sequence). With 2 bases removed from V and 8 bases from J, the gap between germline ends came to 9 bases. The clonotype originates from a human donor in a cohort sampled during active COVID-19. The gene calls are TRBV7-9 and TRBJ1-2; weak D call: TRBD1 (5 bases). The material sequenced was peripheral blood. CDR3 sequence: CASSLMAGGYTF. The CDR3 bases are TGTGCCAGCAGCTTAATGGCAGGGGGCTACACCTTC.